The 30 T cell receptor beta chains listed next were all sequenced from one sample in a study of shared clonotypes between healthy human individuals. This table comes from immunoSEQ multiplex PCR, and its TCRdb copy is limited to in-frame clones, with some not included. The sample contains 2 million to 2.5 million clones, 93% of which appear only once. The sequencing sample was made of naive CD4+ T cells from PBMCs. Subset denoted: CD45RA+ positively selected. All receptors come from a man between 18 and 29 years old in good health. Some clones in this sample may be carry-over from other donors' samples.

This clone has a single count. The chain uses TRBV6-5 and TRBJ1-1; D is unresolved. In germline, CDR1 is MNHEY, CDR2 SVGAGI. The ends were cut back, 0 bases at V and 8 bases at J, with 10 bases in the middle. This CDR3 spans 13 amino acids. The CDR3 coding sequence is TGTGCCAGCAGTTACTCTGTGCGGGGAGAAGCTTTCTTT. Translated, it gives CASSYSVRGEAFF.

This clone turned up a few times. The CDR3 protein is CASGPGTGYGYTF. Written as DNA, the CDR3 is TGTGCTAGTGGTCCCGGGACAGGCTATGGCTACACCTTC. The chain recombines TRBV12-5 with TRBJ1-2; 8 nucleotides line up with TRBD1. V dropped 5 bases and J dropped 4; count of bases not matched to a gene: 3. The CDR3 extends over 13 amino acids. Germline CDR1 is LGHNT and CDR2 is FRNRAP.

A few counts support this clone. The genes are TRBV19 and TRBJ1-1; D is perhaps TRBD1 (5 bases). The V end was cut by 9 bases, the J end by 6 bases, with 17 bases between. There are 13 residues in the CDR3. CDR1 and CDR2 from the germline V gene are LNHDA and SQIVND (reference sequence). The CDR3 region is CASLQAGYAEAFF. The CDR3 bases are TGTGCCAGCTTACAGGCCGGGTACGCTGAAGCTTTCTTT. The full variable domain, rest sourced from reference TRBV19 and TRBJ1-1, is DGGITQSPKYLFRKEGQNVTLSCEQNLNHDAMYWYRQDPGQGLRLIYYSQIVNDFQKGDIAEGYSVSREKKESFPLTVTSAQKNPTAFYLCASLQAGYAEAFFGQGTRLTVV.

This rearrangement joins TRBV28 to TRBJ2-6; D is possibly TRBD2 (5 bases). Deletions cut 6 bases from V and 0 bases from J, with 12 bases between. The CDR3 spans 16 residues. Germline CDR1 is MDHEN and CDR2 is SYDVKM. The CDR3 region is CASRYGLPSGANVLTF. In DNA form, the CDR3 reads TGTGCCAGCAGATACGGACTCCCCTCTGGGGCCAACGTCCTGACTTTC.

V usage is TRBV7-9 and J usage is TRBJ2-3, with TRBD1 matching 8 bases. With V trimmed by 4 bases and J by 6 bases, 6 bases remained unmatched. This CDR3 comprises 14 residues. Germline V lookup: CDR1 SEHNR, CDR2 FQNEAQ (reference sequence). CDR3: CASSSTGVADTQYF. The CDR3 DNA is TGTGCCAGCAGCTCGACAGGGGTTGCGGATACGCAGTATTTT. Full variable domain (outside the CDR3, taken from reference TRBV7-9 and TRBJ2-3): DTGVSQNPRHKITKRGQNVTFRCDPISEHNRLYWYRQTLGQGPEFLTYFQNEAQLEKSRLLSDRFSAERPKGSFSTLEIQRTEQGDSAMYLCASSSTGVADTQYFGPGTRLTVL.

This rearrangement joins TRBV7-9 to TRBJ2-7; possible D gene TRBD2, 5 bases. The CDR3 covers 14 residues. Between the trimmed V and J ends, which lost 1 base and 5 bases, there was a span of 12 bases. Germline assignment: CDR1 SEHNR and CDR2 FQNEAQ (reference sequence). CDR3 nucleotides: TGTGCCAGCAGCTTAGAGAGGGTCACCCACGAGCAGTACTTC. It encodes CASSLERVTHEQYF.

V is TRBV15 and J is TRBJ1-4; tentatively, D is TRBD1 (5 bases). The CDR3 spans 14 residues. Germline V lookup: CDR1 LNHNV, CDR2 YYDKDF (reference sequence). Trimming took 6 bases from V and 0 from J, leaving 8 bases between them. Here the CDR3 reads CATRGGATNEKLFF. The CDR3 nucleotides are TGTGCCACCAGAGGAGGGGCAACTAATGAAAAACTGTTTTTT.

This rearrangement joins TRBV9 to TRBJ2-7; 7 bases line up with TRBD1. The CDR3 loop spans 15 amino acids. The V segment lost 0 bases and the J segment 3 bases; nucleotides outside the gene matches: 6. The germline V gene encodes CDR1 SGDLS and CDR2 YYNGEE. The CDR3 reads CASSVGQGTIYEQYF. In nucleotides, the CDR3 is TGTGCCAGCAGCGTAGGACAGGGTACGATCTACGAGCAGTACTTC. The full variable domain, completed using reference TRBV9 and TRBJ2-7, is DSGVTQTPKHLITATGQRVTLRCSPRSGDLSVYWYQQSLDQGLQFLIQYYNGEERAKGNILERFSAQQFPDLHSELNLSSLELGDSALYFCASSVGQGTIYEQYFGPGTRLTVT.

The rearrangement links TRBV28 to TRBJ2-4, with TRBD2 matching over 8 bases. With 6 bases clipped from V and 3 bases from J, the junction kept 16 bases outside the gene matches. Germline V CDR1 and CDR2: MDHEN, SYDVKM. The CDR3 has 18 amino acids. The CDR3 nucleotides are TGTGCCAGCAGACCCCGGGGGCGGGGGGCCTTAAGCAAAAACATTCAGTACTTC. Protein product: CASRPRGRGALSKNIQYF.

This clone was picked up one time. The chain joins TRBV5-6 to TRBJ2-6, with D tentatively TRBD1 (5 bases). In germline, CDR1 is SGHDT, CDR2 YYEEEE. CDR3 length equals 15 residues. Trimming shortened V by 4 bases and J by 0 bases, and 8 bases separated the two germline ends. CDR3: CASSPDSSGANVLTF. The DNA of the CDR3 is TGTGCCAGCAGCCCCGACAGCTCTGGGGCCAACGTCCTGACTTTC.

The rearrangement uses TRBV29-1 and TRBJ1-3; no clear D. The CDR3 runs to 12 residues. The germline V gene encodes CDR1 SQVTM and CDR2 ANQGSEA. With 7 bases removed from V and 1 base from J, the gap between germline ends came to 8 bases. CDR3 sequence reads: CSAAVSGNTIYF. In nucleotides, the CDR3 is TGCAGCGCCGCAGTTTCTGGAAACACCATATATTTT.

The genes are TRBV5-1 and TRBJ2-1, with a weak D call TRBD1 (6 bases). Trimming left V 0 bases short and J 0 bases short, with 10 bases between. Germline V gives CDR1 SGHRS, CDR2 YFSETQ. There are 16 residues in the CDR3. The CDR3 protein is CASSLDGGSSYNEQFF. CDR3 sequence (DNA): TGCGCCAGCAGCTTGGATGGGGGCAGCTCCTACAATGAGCAGTTCTTC.

In DNA form, the CDR3 reads TGCGCCAGCAGCCAACTCGGACGGTGGGGGGATGAGCAGTTCTTC. Translated, it gives CASSQLGRWGDEQFF. V and J are TRBV4-1 and TRBJ2-1, with D possibly matching TRBD2 (6 bases). The CDR3 runs to 15 residues. V was cut by 2 bases and J by 8 bases, with 16 bases left in between. CDR1 and CDR2 from the germline V gene are MGHRA and YSYEKL.

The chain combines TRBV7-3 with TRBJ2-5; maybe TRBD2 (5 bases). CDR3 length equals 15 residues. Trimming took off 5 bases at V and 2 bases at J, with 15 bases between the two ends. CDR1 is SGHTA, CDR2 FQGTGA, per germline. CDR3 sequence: CASSPGGTIQETQYF. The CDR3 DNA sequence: TGTGCCAGCAGCCCAGGAGGAACGATTCAAGAGACCCAGTACTTC.

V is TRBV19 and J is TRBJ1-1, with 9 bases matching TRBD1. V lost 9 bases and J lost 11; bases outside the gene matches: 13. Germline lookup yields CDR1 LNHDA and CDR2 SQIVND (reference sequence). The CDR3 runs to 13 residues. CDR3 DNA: TGTGCCAGCTGGGACAGGGAAGCTTGGTTGGCTTTCTTT. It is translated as CASWDREAWLAFF.

The CDR3 spells CASQVLGGEGELFF. DNA for the CDR3: TGTGCCAGCCAAGTATTAGGGGGAGAGGGGGAGCTGTTTTTT. The chain is built from TRBV2 and TRBJ2-2; TRBD1 might be the D (6 bases). Germline V gene lookup returns CDR1 SNHLY and CDR2 FYNNEI. The CDR3 spans 14 residues. Trimming left V 8 bases short and J 8 bases short, with 18 bases between.

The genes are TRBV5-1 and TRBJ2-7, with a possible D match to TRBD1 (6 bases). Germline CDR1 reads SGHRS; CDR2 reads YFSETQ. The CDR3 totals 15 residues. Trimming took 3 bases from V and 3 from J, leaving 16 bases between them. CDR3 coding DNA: TGCGCCAGCAGCTCCGGGGACACAGTAAACTACGAGCAGTACTTC. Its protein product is CASSSGDTVNYEQYF.

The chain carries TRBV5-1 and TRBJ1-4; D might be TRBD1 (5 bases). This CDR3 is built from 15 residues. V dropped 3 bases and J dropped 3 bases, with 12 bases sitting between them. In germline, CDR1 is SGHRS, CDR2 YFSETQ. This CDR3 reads CASSWFAGANEKLFF. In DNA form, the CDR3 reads TGCGCCAGCAGCTGGTTCGCGGGGGCTAATGAAAAACTGTTTTTT.

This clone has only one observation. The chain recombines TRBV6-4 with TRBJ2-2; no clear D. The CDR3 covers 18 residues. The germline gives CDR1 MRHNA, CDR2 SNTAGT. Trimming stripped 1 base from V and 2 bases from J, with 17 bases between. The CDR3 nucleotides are TGTGCCAGCAGTGACTTATTATTGACCCGCCGAAACACCGGGGAGCTGTTTTTT. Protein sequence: CASSDLLLTRRNTGELFF.

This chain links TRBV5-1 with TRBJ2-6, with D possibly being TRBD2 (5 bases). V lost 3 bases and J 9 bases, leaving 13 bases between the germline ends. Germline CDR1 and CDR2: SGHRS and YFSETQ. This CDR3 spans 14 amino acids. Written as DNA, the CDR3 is TGCGCCAGCAGCTGGACGGCCGCGGGCAACGTCCTGACTTTC. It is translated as CASSWTAAGNVLTF. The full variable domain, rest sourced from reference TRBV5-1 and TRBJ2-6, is KAGVTQTPRYLIKTRGQQVTLSCSPISGHRSVSWYQQTPGQGLQFLFEYFSETQRNKGNFPGRFSGRQFSNSRSEMNVSTLELGDSALYLCASSWTAAGNVLTFGAGSRLTVL.

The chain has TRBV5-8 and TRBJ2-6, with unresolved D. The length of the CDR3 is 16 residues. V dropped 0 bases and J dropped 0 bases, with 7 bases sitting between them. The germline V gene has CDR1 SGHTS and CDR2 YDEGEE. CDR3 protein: CASSLVGISGANVLTF. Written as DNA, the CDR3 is TGTGCCAGCAGCTTGGTGGGAATCTCTGGGGCCAACGTCCTGACTTTC. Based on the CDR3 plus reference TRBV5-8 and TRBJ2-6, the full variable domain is EAGVTQSPTHLIKTRGQQATLRCSPISGHTSVYWYQQALGLGLQFLLWYDEGEERNRGNFPPRFSGRQFPNYSSELNVNALELEDSALYLCASSLVGISGANVLTFGAGSRLTVL.

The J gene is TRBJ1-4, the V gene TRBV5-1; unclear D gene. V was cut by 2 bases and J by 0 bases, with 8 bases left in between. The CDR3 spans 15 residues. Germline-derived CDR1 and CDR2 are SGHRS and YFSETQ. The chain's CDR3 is CASSFLGTTNEKLFF. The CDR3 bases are TGCGCCAGCAGCTTTTTGGGGACAACTAATGAAAAACTGTTTTTT.

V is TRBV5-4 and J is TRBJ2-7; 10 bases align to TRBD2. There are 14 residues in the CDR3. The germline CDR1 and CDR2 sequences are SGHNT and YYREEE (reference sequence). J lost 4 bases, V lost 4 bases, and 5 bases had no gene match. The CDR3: CASSTPSGSYEQYF. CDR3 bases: TGTGCCAGCAGCACACCTAGCGGGAGTTACGAGCAGTACTTC.

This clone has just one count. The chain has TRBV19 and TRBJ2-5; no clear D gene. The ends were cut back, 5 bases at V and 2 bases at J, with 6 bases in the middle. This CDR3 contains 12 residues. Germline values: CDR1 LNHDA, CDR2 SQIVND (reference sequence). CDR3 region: CASSYSQETQYF. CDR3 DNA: TGTGCCAGTAGTTACAGTCAAGAGACCCAGTACTTC.

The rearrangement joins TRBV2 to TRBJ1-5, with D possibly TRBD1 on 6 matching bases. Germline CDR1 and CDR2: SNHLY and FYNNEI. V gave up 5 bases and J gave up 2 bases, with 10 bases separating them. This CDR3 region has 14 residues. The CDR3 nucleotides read TGTGCCAGCAGTAACAGGGATGGCAATCAGCCCCAGCATTTT. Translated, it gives CASSNRDGNQPQHF.

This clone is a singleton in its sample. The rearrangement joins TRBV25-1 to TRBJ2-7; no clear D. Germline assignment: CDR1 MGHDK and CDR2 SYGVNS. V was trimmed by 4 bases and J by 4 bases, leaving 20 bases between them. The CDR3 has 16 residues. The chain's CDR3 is CASSGPAEVALYEQYF. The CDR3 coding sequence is TGTGCCAGCAGTGGACCCGCCGAGGTGGCTCTGTACGAGCAGTACTTC.

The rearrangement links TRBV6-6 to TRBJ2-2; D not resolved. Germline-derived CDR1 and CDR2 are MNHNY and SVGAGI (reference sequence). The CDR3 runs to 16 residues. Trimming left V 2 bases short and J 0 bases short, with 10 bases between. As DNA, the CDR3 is TGTGCCAGCAGTTACGACGTATCTTCGAACACCGGGGAGCTGTTTTTT. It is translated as CASSYDVSSNTGELFF.

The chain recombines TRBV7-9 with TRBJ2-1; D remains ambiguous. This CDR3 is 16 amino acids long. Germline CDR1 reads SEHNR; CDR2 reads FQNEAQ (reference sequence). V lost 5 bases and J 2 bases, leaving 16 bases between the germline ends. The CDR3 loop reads CASSPGRTTAYNEQFF. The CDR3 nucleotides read TGTGCCAGCAGCCCCGGCCGGACCACCGCCTACAATGAGCAGTTCTTC.

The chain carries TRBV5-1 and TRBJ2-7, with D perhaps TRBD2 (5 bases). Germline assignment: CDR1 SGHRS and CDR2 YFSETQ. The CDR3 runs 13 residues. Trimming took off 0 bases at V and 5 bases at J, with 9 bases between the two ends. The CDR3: CASSLAFGDEQYF. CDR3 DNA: TGCGCCAGCAGCTTGGCTTTCGGGGACGAGCAGTACTTC.

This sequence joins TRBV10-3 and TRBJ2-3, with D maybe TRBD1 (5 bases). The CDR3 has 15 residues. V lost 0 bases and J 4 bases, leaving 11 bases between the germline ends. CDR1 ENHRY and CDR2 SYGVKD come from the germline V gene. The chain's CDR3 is CAISESGAGPDTQYF. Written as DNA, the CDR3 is TGTGCCATCAGTGAGTCTGGGGCAGGACCAGATACGCAGTATTTT.